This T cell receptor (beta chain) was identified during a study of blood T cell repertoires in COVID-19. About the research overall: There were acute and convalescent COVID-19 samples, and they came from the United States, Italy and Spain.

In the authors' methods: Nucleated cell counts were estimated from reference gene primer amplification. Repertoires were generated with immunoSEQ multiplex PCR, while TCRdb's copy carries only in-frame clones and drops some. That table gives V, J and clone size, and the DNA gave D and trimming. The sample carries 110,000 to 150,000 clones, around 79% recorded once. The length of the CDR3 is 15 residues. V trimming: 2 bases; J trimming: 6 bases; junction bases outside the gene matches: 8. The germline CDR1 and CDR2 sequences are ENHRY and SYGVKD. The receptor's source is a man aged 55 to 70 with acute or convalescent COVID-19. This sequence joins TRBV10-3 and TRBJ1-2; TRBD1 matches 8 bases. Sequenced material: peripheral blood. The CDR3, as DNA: TGTGCCATCAGTGAGCAGGGGGCGCGCGAGGATGGCTACACCTTC. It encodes CAISEQGAREDGYTF.